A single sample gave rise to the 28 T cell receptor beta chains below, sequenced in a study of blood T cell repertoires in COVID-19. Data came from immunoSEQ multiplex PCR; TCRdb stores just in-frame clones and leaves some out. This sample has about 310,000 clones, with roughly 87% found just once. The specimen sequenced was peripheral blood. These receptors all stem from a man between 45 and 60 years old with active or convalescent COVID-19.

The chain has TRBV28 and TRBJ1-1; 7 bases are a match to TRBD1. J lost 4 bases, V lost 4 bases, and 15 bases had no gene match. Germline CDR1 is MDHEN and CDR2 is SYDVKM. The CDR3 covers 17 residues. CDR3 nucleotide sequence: TGTGCCAGCAGTTCACCCGGGACAGCCCCTCGAGGCACTGAAGCTTTCTTT. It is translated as CASSSPGTAPRGTEAFF.

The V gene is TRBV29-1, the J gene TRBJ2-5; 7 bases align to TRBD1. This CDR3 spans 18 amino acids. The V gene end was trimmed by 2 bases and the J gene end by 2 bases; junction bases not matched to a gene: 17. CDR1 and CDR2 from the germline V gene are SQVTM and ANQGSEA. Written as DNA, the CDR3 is TGCAGCGTTGAATGTAGTTTCCGTCGGGACAGATCACAAGAGACCCAGTACTTC. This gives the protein CSVECSFRRDRSQETQYF. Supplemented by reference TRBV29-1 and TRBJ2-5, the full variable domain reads SAVISQKPSRDICQRGTSLTIQCQVDSQVTMMFWYRQQPGQSLTLIATANQGSEATYESGFVIDKFPISRPNLTFSTLTVSNMSPEDSSIYLCSVECSFRRDRSQETQYFGPGTRLLVL.

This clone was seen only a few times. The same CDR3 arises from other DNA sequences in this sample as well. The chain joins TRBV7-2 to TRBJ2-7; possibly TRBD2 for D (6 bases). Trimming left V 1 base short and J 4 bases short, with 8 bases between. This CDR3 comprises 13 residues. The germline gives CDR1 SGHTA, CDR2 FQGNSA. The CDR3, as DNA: TGTGCCAGCAGCTTAGGACGGGAGTACGAGCAGTACTTC. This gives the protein CASSLGREYEQYF.

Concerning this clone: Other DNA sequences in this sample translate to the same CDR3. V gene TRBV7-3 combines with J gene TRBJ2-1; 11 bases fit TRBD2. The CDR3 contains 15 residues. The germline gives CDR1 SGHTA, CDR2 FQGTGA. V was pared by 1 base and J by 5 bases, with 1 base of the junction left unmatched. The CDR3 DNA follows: TGTGCCAGCAGCTTAAGACTAGCGGGAAACAATGAGCAGTTCTTC. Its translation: CASSLRLAGNNEQFF.

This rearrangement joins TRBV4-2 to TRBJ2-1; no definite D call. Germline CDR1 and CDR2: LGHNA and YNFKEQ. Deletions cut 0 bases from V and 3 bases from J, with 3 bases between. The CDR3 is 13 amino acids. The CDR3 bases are TGTGCCAGCAGCCAAGACTACTACAATGAGCAGTTCTTC. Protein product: CASSQDYYNEQFF.

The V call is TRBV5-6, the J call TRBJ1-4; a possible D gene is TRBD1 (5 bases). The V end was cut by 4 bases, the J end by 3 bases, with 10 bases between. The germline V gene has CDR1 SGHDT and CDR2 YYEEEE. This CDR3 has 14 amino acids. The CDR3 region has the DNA TGTGCCAGCAGCCTCAGGGTAGCTAATGAAAAACTGTTTTTT. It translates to CASSLRVANEKLFF. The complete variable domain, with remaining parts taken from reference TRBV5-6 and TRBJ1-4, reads DAGVTQSPTHLIKTRGQQVTLRCSPKSGHDTVSWYQQALGQGPQFIFQYYEEEERQRGNFPDRFSGHQFPNYSSELNVNALLLGDSALYLCASSLRVANEKLFFGSGTQLSVL.

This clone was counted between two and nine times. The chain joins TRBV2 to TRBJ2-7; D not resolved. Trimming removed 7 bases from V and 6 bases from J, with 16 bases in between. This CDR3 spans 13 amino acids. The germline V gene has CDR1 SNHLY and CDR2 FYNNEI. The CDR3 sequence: CASTYSSLREQYF. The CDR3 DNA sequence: TGTGCCAGCACTTACAGTTCCCTACGCGAGCAGTACTTC.

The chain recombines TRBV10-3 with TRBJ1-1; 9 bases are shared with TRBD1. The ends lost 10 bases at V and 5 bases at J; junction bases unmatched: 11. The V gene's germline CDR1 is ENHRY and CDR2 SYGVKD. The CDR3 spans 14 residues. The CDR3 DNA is TGTGCCACAATCCCGGGACAGGGAAGAACTGAAGCTTTCTTT. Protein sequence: CATIPGQGRTEAFF.

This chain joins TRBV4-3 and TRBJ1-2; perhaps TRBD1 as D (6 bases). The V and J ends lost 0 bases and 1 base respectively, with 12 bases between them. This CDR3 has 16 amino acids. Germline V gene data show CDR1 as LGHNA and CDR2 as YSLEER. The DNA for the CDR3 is TGCGCCAGCAGCCAAGACCGAGGACAGCATAACTATGGCTACACCTTC. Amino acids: CASSQDRGQHNYGYTF.

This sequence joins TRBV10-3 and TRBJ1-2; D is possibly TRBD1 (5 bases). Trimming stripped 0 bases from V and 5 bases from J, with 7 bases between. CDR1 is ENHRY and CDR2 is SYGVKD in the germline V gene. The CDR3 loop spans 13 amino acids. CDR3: CAISESRQYGYTF. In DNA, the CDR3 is TGTGCCATCAGTGAGTCGAGACAGTATGGCTACACCTTC.

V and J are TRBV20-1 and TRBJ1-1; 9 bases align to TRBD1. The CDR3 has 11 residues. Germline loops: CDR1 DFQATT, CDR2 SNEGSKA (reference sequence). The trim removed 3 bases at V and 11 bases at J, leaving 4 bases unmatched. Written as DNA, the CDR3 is TGCAGTGCTAGTGGGGACAGGGACGCTTTCTTT. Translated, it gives CSASGDRDAFF.

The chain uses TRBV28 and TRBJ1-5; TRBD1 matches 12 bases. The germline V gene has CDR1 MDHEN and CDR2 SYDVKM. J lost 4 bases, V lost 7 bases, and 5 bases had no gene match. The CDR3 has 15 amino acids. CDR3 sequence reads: CASTLGQGANQPQHF. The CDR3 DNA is TGTGCCAGCACGCTGGGACAGGGGGCGAATCAGCCCCAGCATTTT.

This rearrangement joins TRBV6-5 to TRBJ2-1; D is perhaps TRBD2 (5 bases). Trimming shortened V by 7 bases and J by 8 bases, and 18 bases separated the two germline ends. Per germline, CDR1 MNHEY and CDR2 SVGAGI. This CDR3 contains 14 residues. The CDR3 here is CASNRGRWVDEQFF. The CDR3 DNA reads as TGTGCCAGCAATCGAGGGAGATGGGTAGATGAGCAGTTCTTC.

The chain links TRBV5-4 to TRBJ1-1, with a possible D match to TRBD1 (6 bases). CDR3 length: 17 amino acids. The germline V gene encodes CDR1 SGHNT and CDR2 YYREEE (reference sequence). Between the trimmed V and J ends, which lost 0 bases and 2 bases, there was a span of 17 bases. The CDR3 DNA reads TGTGCCAGCAGCTTGGAATTGGTGGAACAGGGTAACACTGAAGCTTTCTTT. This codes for CASSLELVEQGNTEAFF.

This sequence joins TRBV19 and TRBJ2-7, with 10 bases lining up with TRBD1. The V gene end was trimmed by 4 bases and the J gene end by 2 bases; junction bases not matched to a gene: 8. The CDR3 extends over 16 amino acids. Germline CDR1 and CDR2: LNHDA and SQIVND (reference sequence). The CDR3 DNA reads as TGTGCCAGTAGTACCGAGACAGGGGGCAAAGCCTACGAGCAGTACTTC. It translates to CASSTETGGKAYEQYF.

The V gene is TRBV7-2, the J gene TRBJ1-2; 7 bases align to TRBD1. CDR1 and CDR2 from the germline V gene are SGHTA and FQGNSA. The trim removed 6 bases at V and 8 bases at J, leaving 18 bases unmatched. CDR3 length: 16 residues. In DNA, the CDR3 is TGTGCCAGCAGATCGTCAGTGGGACAGTTAACGGGGGGCTACACCTTC. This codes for CASRSSVGQLTGGYTF.

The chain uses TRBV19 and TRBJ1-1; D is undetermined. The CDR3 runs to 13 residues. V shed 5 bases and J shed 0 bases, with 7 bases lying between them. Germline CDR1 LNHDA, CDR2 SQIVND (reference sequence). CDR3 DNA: TGTGCCAGTAGTTCCCATCTGAACACTGAAGCTTTCTTT. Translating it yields CASSSHLNTEAFF.

In nucleotides, the CDR3 is TGTGCCAGCGGGTGGACTCGGGGACTTCGTGGCGATGAGCAGTTCTTC. Translation gives CASGWTRGLRGDEQFF. V gene TRBV21-1 combines with J gene TRBJ2-1; TRBD2, the table's D call, was not compared with the DNA. TRBV21-1 is a listed pseudogene. The CDR3 is 16 residues long.

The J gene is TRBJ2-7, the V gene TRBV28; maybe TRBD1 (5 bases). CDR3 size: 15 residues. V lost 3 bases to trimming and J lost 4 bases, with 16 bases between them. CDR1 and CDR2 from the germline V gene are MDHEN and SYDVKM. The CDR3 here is CASSLPGSVSYEQYF. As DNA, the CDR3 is TGTGCCAGCAGTTTGCCAGGGTCGGTGTCATACGAGCAGTACTTC.

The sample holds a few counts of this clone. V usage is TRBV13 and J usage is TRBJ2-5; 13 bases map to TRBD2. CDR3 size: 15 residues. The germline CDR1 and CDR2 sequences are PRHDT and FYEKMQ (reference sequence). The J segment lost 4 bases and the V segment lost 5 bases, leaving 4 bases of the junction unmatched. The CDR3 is CASSLGLAGRETQYF. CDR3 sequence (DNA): TGTGCCAGCAGCCTGGGACTAGCGGGGCGAGAGACCCAGTACTTC.

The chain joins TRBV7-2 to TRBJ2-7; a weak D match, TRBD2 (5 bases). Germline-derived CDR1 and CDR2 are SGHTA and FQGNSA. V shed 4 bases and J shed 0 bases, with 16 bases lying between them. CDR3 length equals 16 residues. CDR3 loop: CASSSLWAGGSYEQYF. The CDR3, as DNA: TGTGCCAGCAGCTCCCTGTGGGCAGGAGGCTCCTACGAGCAGTACTTC. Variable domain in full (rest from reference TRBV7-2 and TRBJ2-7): GAGVSQSPSNKVTEKGKDVELRCDPISGHTALYWYRQSLGQGLEFLIYFQGNSAPDKSGLPSDRFSAERTGGSVSTLTIQRTQQEDSAVYLCASSSLWAGGSYEQYFGPGTRLTVT.

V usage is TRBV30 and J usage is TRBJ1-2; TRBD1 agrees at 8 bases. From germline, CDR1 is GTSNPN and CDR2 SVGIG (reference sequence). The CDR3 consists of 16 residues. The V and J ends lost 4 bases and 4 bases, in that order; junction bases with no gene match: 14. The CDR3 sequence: CAWTGQGGVGGYGYTF. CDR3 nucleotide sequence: TGTGCCTGGACCGGACAGGGCGGGGTAGGTGGCTATGGCTACACCTTC.

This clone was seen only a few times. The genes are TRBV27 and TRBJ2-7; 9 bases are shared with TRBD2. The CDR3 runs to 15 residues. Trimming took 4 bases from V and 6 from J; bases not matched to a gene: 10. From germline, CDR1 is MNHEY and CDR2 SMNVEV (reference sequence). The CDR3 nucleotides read TGTGCCAGCAGTTCACCGGGACTAGCTCCGCGCGAGCAGTACTTC. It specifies CASSSPGLAPREQYF.

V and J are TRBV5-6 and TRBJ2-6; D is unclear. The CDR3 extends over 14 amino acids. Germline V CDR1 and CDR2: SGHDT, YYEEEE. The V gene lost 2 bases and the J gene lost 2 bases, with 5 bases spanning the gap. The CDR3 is CASSFSAGANVLTF. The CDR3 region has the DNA TGTGCCAGCAGCTTCTCCGCTGGGGCCAACGTCCTGACTTTC. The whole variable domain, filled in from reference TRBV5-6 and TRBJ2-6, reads DAGVTQSPTHLIKTRGQQVTLRCSPKSGHDTVSWYQQALGQGPQFIFQYYEEEERQRGNFPDRFSGHQFPNYSSELNVNALLLGDSALYLCASSFSAGANVLTFGAGSRLTVL.

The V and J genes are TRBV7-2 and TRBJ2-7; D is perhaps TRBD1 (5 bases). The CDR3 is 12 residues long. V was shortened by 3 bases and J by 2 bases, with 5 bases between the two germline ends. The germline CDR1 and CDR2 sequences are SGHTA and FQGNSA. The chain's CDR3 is CASSLTAYEQYF. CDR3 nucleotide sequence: TGTGCCAGCAGCTTGACAGCCTACGAGCAGTACTTC.

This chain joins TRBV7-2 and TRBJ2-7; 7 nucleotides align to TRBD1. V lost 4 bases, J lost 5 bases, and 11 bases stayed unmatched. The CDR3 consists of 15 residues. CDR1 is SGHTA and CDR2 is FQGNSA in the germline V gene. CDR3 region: CASSSLLGGINEQYF. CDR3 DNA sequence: TGTGCCAGCAGCTCCCTGTTAGGGGGCATCAACGAGCAGTACTTC.

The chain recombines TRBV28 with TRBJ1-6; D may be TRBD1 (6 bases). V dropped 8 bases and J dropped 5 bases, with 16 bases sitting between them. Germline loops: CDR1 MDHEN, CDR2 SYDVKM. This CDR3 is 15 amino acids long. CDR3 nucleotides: TGTGCCAGCTCGAAAGGGGGGACTAATAATTCACCCCTCCACTTT. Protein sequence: CASSKGGTNNSPLHF.

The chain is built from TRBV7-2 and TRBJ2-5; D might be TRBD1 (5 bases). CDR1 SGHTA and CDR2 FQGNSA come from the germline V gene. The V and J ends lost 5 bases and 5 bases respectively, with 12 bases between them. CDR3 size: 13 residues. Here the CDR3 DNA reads TGTGCCAGCAGCCGCTTGTGGGGCGAGACCCAGTACTTC. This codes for CASSRLWGETQYF.